These 26 T cell receptor beta chains share one sample of origin, sequenced in a study of T cell changes during pregnancy in multiple sclerosis. Sequencing was performed with immunoSEQ multiplex PCR; in TCRdb, only in-frame clones are kept and a portion is missing. Altogether about 100,000 clones are present, approximately 92% being singletons, with the ten largest covering just under 2%. The sequences come from peripheral blood, collected after pregnancy. These receptors were obtained from a female donor with multiple sclerosis, enrolled in a pregnancy study.

J is TRBJ2-7 and V is TRBV10-3; 9 bases match TRBD1. J gave up 7 bases and V 10 bases, and 14 bases lay outside the gene matches. This CDR3 contains 14 residues. The germline gives CDR1 ENHRY, CDR2 SYGVKD. CDR3 in amino acids: CASMGGQGFDEQYF. The CDR3 DNA follows: TGTGCCAGCATGGGGGGACAGGGTTTTGATGAGCAGTACTTC.

The chain is built from TRBV5-1 and TRBJ1-3; TRBD1 matches 8 bases. CDR1 is SGHRS and CDR2 is YFSETQ in the germline V gene. CDR3 size: 14 residues. V trimming: 8 bases; J trimming: 4 bases; junction bases outside the gene matches: 8. The CDR3 DNA reads as TGCGCCAGTGGACAGGGTCTAGACGGAAACACCATATATTTT. This gives the protein CASGQGLDGNTIYF.

V usage is TRBV19 and J usage is TRBJ2-7; weak D call: TRBD1 (6 bases). V gave up 6 bases and J gave up 2 bases, with 17 bases separating them. The CDR3 covers 15 residues. Germline CDR1 LNHDA, CDR2 SQIVND (reference sequence). This CDR3 is CASSSNRVVAYEQYF. CDR3 nucleotides: TGTGCCAGTAGCTCGAACAGGGTAGTCGCCTACGAGCAGTACTTC. Drawing the rest from reference TRBV19 and TRBJ2-7, the complete variable domain is DGGITQSPKYLFRKEGQNVTLSCEQNLNHDAMYWYRQDPGQGLRLIYYSQIVNDFQKGDIAEGYSVSREKKESFPLTVTSAQKNPTAFYLCASSSNRVVAYEQYFGPGTRLTVT.

The chain recombines TRBV5-1 with TRBJ1-6; 7 bases are shared with TRBD1. The CDR3 length is 15 residues. Germline values: CDR1 SGHRS, CDR2 YFSETQ. The V gene end was trimmed by 0 bases and the J gene end by 10 bases; junction bases not matched to a gene: 7. The CDR3 sequence is CASSLGGTAESPLHF. Here the CDR3 DNA reads TGCGCCAGCAGCTTGGGGGGGACAGCTGAGTCACCCCTCCACTTT.

The chain uses TRBV6-5 and TRBJ1-1; D uncertain. V was shortened by 0 bases and J by 5 bases, with 16 bases between the two germline ends. The CDR3 runs to 16 residues. Per germline, CDR1 MNHEY and CDR2 SVGAGI. The CDR3 sequence: CASSYSRSEPRTEAFF. The CDR3 nucleotides read TGTGCCAGCAGTTACTCCCGTTCGGAGCCGAGGACTGAAGCTTTCTTT.

The chain has TRBV5-4 and TRBJ2-7; 13 positions match TRBD2. After removal of 4 bases from V and 4 bases from J, the junction contained 5 bases not matched to a gene. Germline V gives CDR1 SGHNT, CDR2 YYREEE (reference sequence). The CDR3 runs 15 residues. The CDR3 DNA reads as TGTGCCAGCAGCCCGCGGACTAGCGGGAGTTACGAGCAGTACTTC. It yields the protein CASSPRTSGSYEQYF.

V and J are TRBV7-9 and TRBJ1-3, with 7 bases fitting TRBD1. J gave up 3 bases and V 3 bases, and 2 bases lay outside the gene matches. This CDR3 spans 14 amino acids. CDR1 SEHNR and CDR2 FQNEAQ come from the germline V gene (reference sequence). The CDR3 DNA sequence: TGTGCCAGCAGCTTCGGGACAGATGGAAACACCATATATTTT. Protein sequence: CASSFGTDGNTIYF.

This clone has a single count. The chain couples TRBV28 to TRBJ1-2; 9 nucleotides align to TRBD1. This CDR3 contains 15 residues. Germline CDR1 is MDHEN and CDR2 is SYDVKM. J was trimmed by 5 bases and V by 3 bases; bases with no gene match: 7. CDR3 bases: TGTGCCAGCAGTTTCCTACAGGGGGCAAGATATGGCTACACCTTC. This sequence encodes CASSFLQGARYGYTF.

V usage is TRBV19 and J usage is TRBJ1-3; D is unclear. The CDR3 runs to 14 residues. V was pared by 3 bases and J by 0 bases, with 6 bases between. Germline V gene data show CDR1 as LNHDA and CDR2 as SQIVND (reference sequence). The CDR3: CASSMESSGNTIYF. The CDR3 region has the DNA TGTGCCAGTAGTATGGAGAGCTCTGGAAACACCATATATTTT.

V gene TRBV7-2 combines with J gene TRBJ1-3, with D perhaps TRBD1 (6 bases). The CDR3 contains 13 residues. Per the germline V gene, CDR1 is SGHTA and CDR2 is FQGNSA. Trimming pared 5 bases from V and 3 bases from J, leaving 8 bases between. CDR3 bases: TGTGCCAGCAGCGTGACAGGTGGAAACACCATATATTTT. It translates to CASSVTGGNTIYF.

V usage is TRBV7-9 and J usage is TRBJ1-5; weak D call: TRBD1 (5 bases). Germline V gives CDR1 SEHNR, CDR2 FQNEAQ (reference sequence). The CDR3 loop spans 14 amino acids. V was trimmed by 8 bases and J by 7 bases, leaving 18 bases between them. The CDR3, as DNA: TGTGCCAGCTCGGACATAACCGGTCGGCAGCCCCAGCATTTT. The encoded protein is CASSDITGRQPQHF.

V and J are TRBV28 and TRBJ2-7; tentatively, D is TRBD2 (6 bases). Trimming took off 2 bases at V and 2 bases at J, with 10 bases between the two ends. Germline-derived CDR1 and CDR2 are MDHEN and SYDVKM. This CDR3 has 14 residues. The CDR3 sequence is CASSLGGETYEQYF. In DNA form, the CDR3 reads TGTGCCAGCAGTTTAGGCGGGGAGACCTACGAGCAGTACTTC.

The rearrangement joins TRBV6-5 to TRBJ1-5; D gene unclear. CDR3 length equals 13 residues. Germline V lookup: CDR1 MNHEY, CDR2 SVGAGI. The ends were cut back, 7 bases at V and 7 bases at J, with 14 bases in the middle. DNA of the CDR3: TGTGCCAGCAAGGGTCCGGGCGGGCAGCCCCAGCATTTT. It specifies CASKGPGGQPQHF.

This chain joins TRBV5-6 and TRBJ2-5, with 9 bases matching TRBD2. CDR1 is SGHDT, CDR2 YYEEEE, per germline. V lost 1 base and J lost 2; bases outside the gene matches: 12. The CDR3 is 18 amino acids. Here the CDR3 DNA reads TGTGCCAGCAGCTTGTCCAGCGGGGGGAGATATAAACAAGAGACCCAGTACTTC. Translated: CASSLSSGGRYKQETQYF.

J is TRBJ2-7 and V is TRBV27; 8 bases align to TRBD2. Germline V gene data show CDR1 as MNHEY and CDR2 as SMNVEV (reference sequence). This CDR3 contains 16 residues. With 5 bases clipped from V and 0 bases from J, the junction kept 9 bases outside the gene matches. The CDR3 loop reads CASSLIGAGGSYEQYF. The CDR3 bases are TGTGCCAGCAGTCTAATAGGGGCGGGAGGCTCCTACGAGCAGTACTTC.

The chain couples TRBV6-5 to TRBJ2-2; D remains ambiguous. The CDR3 is 13 residues long. V lost 7 bases and J 1 base, leaving 7 bases between the germline ends. The germline CDR1 and CDR2 sequences are MNHEY and SVGAGI. CDR3 protein: CASTPGNTGELFF. The CDR3 nucleotides are TGTGCCAGCACCCCAGGGAACACCGGGGAGCTGTTTTTT.

A word on this clone: One end of the junction varies from germline; a read error may be responsible. This rearrangement joins TRBV4-1 to TRBJ1-6; 8 positions agree with TRBD1. Germline V gene sequence: CDR1 MGHRA, CDR2 YSYEKL. CDR3 size: 16 residues. CDR3 sequence (DNA): TGTGCCAGCAGCCAAGAGGCAGGGGGCGTCGATTCACCCCTCCACTTT. It specifies CASSQEAGGVDSPLHF.

With respect to this clone: Additional DNA sequences in this sample encode the identical CDR3. This sequence joins TRBV4-2 and TRBJ2-5; 8 nucleotides line up with TRBD2. Germline loops: CDR1 LGHNA, CDR2 YNFKEQ. The CDR3 runs to 14 residues. V shed 2 bases and J 5 bases; nucleotides not matched to a gene: 4. The CDR3 loop reads CASSQFASGETQYF. The CDR3 DNA sequence: TGTGCCAGCAGCCAATTCGCTAGCGGGGAGACCCAGTACTTC.

This chain links TRBV28 with TRBJ1-4, with D uncertain. This CDR3 is built from 15 residues. With 2 bases removed from V and 0 bases from J, the gap between germline ends came to 7 bases. In germline, CDR1 is MDHEN, CDR2 SYDVKM. DNA of the CDR3: TGTGCCAGCAGTTTAACGGGGACAACTAATGAAAAACTGTTTTTT. This codes for CASSLTGTTNEKLFF.

This sequence joins TRBV28 and TRBJ1-5; unclear D gene. Germline CDR1 MDHEN, CDR2 SYDVKM. V was trimmed by 7 bases and J by 0 bases, leaving 7 bases between them. CDR3 size: 13 residues. The CDR3 sequence: CASNTYSNQPQHF. DNA of the CDR3: TGTGCCAGCAACACATATAGCAATCAGCCCCAGCATTTT. The complete variable domain, with remaining parts taken from reference TRBV28 and TRBJ1-5, reads DVKVTQSSRYLVKRTGEKVFLECVQDMDHENMFWYRQDPGLGLRLIYFSYDVKMKEKGDIPEGYSVSREKKERFSLILESASTNQTSMYLCASNTYSNQPQHFGDGTRLSIL.

The rearrangement links TRBV9 to TRBJ1-1, with D perhaps TRBD1 (5 bases). V was cut by 0 bases and J by 5 bases, with 11 bases left in between. Germline assignment: CDR1 SGDLS and CDR2 YYNGEE. The length of the CDR3 is 14 residues. The CDR3 region is CASSVADRGTEAFF. The CDR3 DNA is TGTGCCAGCAGCGTAGCTGATAGGGGTACTGAAGCTTTCTTT.

The genes are TRBV15 and TRBJ2-6; D unresolved. The length of the CDR3 is 16 residues. Looked up from germline, CDR1 is LNHNV and CDR2 is YYDKDF (reference sequence). The germline V and J ends were trimmed by 3 bases and 0 bases, with 9 bases remaining between them. DNA for the CDR3: TGTGCCACCAGCAGTCCTTCCCTCTCTGGGGCCAACGTCCTGACTTTC. As protein: CATSSPSLSGANVLTF.

V and J are TRBV15 and TRBJ2-6, with 7 bases that match TRBD2. The germline V gene encodes CDR1 LNHNV and CDR2 YYDKDF (reference sequence). Germline trimming cut 3 bases from V and 0 bases from J; bases unmatched to any gene: 2. The CDR3 contains 16 residues. The CDR3 DNA is TGTGCCACCAGCAGGGGGGGGTCCTCTGGGGCCAACGTCCTGACTTTC. This translates into CATSRGGSSGANVLTF. The variable domain in full, with the rest retrieved from reference TRBV15 and TRBJ2-6, is DAMVIQNPRYQVTQFGKPVTLSCSQTLNHNVMYWYQQKSSQAPKLLFHYYDKDFNNEADTPDNFQSRRPNTSFCFLDIRSPGLGDTAMYLCATSRGGSSGANVLTFGAGSRLTVL.

The chain is built from TRBV9 and TRBJ1-5; no definite D call. CDR3 size: 15 residues. V was clipped by 0 bases and J by 4 bases, with 11 bases between them. Germline V lookup: CDR1 SGDLS, CDR2 YYNGEE. The CDR3 coding sequence is TGTGCCAGCAGCGTAGGGGCAATCCCTAATCAGCCCCAGCATTTT. It is translated as CASSVGAIPNQPQHF.

The chain is built from TRBV5-1 and TRBJ2-7; 11 nucleotides align to TRBD1. Trimming cost V 5 bases and J 0 bases; bases outside gene matches: 7. This CDR3 has 16 residues. The germline V gene has CDR1 SGHRS and CDR2 YFSETQ. CDR3 sequence (DNA): TGCGCCAGCAGTTACGGACAGGGGGCCCTCTCCTACGAGCAGTACTTC. It yields the protein CASSYGQGALSYEQYF. Combining the CDR3 with reference TRBV5-1 and TRBJ2-7 gives the whole variable domain KAGVTQTPRYLIKTRGQQVTLSCSPISGHRSVSWYQQTPGQGLQFLFEYFSETQRNKGNFPGRFSGRQFSNSRSEMNVSTLELGDSALYLCASSYGQGALSYEQYFGPGTRLTVT.

The CDR3 DNA reads as TGTGCCAGCAGTGACTCGTTCCAAGATACGCAGTATTTT. It encodes CASSDSFQDTQYF. This rearrangement joins TRBV6-4 to TRBJ2-3; no definite D call. Germline V gene sequence: CDR1 MRHNA, CDR2 SNTAGT. Deletions cut 0 bases from V and 5 bases from J, with 6 bases between. The CDR3 is 13 amino acids.